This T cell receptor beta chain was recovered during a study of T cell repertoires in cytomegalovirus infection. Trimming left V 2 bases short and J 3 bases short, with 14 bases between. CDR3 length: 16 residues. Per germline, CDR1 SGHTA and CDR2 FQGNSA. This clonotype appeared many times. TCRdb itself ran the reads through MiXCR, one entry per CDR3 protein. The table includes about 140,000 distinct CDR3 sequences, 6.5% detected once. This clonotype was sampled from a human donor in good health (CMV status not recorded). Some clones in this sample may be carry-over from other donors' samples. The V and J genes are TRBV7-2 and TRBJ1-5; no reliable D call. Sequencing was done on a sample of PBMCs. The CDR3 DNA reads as TGTGCCAGCAGCTTATACTCCCCTCAGGCCAATCAGCCCCAGCATTTT. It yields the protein CASSLYSPQANQPQHF. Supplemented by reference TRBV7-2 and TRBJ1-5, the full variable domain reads GAGVSQSPSNKVTEKGKDVELRCDPISGHTALYWYRQSLGQGLEFLIYFQGNSAPDKSGLPSDRFSAERTGGSVSTLTIQRTQQEDSAVYLCASSLYSPQANQPQHFGDGTRLSIL.